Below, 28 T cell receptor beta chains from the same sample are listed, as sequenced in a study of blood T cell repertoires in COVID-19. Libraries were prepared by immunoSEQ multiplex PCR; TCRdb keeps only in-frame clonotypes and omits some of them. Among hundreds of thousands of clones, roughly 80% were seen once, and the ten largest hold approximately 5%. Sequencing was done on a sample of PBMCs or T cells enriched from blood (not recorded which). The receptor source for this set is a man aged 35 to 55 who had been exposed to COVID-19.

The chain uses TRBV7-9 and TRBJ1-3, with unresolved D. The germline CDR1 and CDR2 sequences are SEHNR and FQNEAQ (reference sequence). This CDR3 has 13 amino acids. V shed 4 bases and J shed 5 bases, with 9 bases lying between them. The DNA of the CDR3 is TGTGCCAGCAGCTCCCAGTTTAGAAACACCATATATTTT. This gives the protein CASSSQFRNTIYF.

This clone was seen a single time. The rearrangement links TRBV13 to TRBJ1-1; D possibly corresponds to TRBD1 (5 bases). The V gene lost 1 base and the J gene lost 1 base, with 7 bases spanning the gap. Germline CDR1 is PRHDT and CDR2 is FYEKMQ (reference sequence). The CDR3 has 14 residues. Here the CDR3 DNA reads TGTGCCAGCAGCTTAGAGACAGAGAACACTGAAGCTTTCTTT. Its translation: CASSLETENTEAFF.

CDR3 coding DNA: TGCAGTGCTAGTGTCACAGGTTCCTACGAGCAGTACTTC. Its translation is CSASVTGSYEQYF. The V gene is TRBV20-1, the J gene TRBJ2-7, with a possible D match to TRBD1 (5 bases). The ends were cut back, 3 bases at V and 1 base at J, with 10 bases in the middle. The V gene's germline CDR1 is DFQATT and CDR2 SNEGSKA (reference sequence). This CDR3 comprises 13 residues.

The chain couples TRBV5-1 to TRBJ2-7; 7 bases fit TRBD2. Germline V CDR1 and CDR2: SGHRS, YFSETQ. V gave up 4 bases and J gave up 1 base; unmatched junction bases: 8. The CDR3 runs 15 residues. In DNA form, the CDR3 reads TGCGCCAGCAGCGTAGGTAGCGGGCAATCCTACGAGCAGTACTTC. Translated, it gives CASSVGSGQSYEQYF.

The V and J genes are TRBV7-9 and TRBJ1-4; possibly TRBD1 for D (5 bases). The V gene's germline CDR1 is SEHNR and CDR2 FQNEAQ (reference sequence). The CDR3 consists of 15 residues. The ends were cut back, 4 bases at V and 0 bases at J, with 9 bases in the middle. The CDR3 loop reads CASSYSTATNEKLFF. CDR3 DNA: TGTGCCAGCAGCTATTCGACAGCAACTAATGAAAAACTGTTTTTT. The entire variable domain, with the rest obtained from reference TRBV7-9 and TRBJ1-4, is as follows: DTGVSQNPRHKITKRGQNVTFRCDPISEHNRLYWYRQTLGQGPEFLTYFQNEAQLEKSRLLSDRFSAERPKGSFSTLEIQRTEQGDSAMYLCASSYSTATNEKLFFGSGTQLSVL.

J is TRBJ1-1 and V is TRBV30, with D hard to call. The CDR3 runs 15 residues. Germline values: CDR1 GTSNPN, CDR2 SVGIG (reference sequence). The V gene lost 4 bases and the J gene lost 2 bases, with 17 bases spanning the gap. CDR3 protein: CAWNNAGRPNTEAFF. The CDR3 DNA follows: TGTGCCTGGAACAACGCGGGTCGACCTAACACTGAAGCTTTCTTT.

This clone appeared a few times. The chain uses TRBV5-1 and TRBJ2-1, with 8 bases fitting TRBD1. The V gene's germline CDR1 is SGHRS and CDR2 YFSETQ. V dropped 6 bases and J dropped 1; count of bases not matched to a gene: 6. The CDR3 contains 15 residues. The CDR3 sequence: CASNDRGTSYNEQFF. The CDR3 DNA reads TGCGCCAGCAACGACAGGGGTACATCCTACAATGAGCAGTTCTTC.

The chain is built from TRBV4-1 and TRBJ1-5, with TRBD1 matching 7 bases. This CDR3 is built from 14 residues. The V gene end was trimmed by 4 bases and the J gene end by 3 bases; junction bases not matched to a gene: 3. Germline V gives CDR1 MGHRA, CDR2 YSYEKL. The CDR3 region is CASSPGTDNQPQHF. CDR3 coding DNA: TGCGCCAGCAGCCCCGGGACAGACAATCAGCCCCAGCATTTT.

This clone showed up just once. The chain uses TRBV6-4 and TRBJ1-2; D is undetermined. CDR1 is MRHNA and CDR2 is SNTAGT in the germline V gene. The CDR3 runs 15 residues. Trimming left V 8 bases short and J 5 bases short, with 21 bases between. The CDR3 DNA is TGTGCCAGCTCCCAGGTAGGCAGAAAAGTGTATGGCTACACCTTC. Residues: CASSQVGRKVYGYTF.

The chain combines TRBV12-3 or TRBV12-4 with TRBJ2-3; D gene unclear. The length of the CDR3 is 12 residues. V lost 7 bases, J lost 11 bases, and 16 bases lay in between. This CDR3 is CASTPRSPKQYF. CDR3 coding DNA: TGTGCCAGCACCCCTCGTAGTCCAAAGCAGTATTTT.

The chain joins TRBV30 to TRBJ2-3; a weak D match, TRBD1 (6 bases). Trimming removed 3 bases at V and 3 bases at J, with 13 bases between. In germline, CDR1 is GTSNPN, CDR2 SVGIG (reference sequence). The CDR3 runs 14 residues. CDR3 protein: CAWRQGIETDTQYF. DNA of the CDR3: TGTGCCTGGAGACAGGGAATCGAGACAGATACGCAGTATTTT.

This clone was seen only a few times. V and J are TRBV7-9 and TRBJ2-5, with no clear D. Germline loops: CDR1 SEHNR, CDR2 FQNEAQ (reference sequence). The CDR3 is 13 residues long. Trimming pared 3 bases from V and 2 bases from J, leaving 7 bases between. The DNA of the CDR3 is TGTGCCAGCAGCTTGCCTACTCAAGAGACCCAGTACTTC. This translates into CASSLPTQETQYF.

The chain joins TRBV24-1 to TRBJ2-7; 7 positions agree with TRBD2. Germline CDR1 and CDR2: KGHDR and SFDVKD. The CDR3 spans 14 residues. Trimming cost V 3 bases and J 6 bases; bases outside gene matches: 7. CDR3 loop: CATSDRLGGGEQYF. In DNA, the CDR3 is TGTGCCACCAGTGATAGACTGGGGGGGGGCGAGCAGTACTTC.

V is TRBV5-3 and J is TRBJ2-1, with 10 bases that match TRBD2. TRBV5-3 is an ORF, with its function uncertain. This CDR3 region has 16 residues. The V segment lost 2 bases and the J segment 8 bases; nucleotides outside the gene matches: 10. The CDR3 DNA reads TGTGCCAGAAGCTTTGACCAGCGGGAGGGCCCCGATGAGCAGTTCTTC. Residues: CARSFDQREGPDEQFF.

The chain's CDR3 is CASSQPWASSGNTIYF. CDR3 bases: TGTGCCAGCAGCCAACCCTGGGCCTCCTCTGGAAACACCATATATTTT. V is TRBV3-1 (or the pseudogene TRBV3-2) and J is TRBJ1-3; no clear D gene. Between the trimmed V and J ends, which lost 2 bases and 0 bases, there was a span of 11 bases. Germline V gives CDR1 LGHDT, CDR2 YNNKEL (reference sequence). The CDR3 extends over 16 amino acids.

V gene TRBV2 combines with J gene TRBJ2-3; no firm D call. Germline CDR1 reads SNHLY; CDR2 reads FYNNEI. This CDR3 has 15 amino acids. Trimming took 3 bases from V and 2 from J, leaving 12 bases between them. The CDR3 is CASSDVQYLTDTQYF. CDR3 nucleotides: TGTGCCAGCAGTGACGTACAGTACCTCACAGATACGCAGTATTTT.

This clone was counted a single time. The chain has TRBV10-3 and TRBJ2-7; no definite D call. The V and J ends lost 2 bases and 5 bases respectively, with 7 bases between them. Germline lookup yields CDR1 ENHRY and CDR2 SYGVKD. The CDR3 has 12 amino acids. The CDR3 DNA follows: TGTGCCATCAGTGAGCGAGGCGACGAGCAGTACTTC. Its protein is CAISERGDEQYF.

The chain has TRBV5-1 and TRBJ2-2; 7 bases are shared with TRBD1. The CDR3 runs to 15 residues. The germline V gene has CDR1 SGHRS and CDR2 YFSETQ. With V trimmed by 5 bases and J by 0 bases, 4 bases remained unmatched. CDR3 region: CASSTGAANTGELFF. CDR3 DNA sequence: TGCGCCAGCAGTACAGGGGCCGCGAACACCGGGGAGCTGTTTTTT.

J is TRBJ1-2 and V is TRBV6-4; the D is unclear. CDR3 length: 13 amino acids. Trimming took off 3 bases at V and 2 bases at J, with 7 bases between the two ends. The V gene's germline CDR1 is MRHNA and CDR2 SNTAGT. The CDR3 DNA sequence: TGTGCCAGCAGTGAGGGCTCGAACTATGGCTACACCTTC. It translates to CASSEGSNYGYTF.

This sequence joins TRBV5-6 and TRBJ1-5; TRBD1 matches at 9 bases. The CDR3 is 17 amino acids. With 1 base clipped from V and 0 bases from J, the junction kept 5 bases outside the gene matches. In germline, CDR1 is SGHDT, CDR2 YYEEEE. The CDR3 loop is CASSLWTGAYSNQPQHF. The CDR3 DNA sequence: TGTGCCAGCAGCTTGTGGACAGGGGCCTATAGCAATCAGCCCCAGCATTTT. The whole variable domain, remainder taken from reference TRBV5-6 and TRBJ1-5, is DAGVTQSPTHLIKTRGQQVTLRCSPKSGHDTVSWYQQALGQGPQFIFQYYEEEERQRGNFPDRFSGHQFPNYSSELNVNALLLGDSALYLCASSLWTGAYSNQPQHFGDGTRLSIL.

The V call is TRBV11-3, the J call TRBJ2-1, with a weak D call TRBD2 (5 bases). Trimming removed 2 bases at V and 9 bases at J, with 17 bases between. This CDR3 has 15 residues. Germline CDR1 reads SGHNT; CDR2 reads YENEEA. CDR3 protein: CASSLLTGWRGEQFF. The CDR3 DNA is TGTGCCAGCAGCTTATTGACGGGATGGCGTGGTGAGCAGTTCTTC.

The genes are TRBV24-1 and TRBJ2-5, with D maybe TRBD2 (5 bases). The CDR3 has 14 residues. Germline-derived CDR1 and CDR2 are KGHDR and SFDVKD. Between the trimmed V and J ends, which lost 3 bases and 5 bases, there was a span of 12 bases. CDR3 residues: CATSDPRGFETQYF. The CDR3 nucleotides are TGTGCCACCAGTGATCCCCGGGGTTTTGAGACCCAGTACTTC.

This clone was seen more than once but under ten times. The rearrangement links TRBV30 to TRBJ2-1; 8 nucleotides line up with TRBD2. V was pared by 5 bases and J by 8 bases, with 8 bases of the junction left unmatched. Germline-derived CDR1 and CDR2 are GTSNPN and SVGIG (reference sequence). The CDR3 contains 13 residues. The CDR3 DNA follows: TGTGCCTGGCGGCGCGGGAGGATGGATGAGCAGTTCTTC. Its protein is CAWRRGRMDEQFF.

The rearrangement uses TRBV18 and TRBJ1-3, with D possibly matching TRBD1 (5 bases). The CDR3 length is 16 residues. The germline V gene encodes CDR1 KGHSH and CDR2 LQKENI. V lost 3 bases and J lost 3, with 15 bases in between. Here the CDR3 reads CASSPQNRGFGNTIYF. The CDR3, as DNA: TGTGCCAGCTCACCCCAAAACCGGGGGTTTGGAAACACCATATATTTT.

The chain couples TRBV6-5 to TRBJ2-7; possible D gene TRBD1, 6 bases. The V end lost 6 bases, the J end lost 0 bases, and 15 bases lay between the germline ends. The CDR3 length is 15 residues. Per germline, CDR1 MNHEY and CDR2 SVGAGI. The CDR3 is CASSNGQQYSYEQYF. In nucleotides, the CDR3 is TGTGCCAGCAGCAACGGACAGCAGTACTCCTACGAGCAGTACTTC.

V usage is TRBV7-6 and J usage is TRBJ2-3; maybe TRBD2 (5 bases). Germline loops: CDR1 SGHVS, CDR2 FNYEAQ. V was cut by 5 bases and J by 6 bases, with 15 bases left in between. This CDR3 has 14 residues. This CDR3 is CASSVEALVDTQYF. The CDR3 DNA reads TGTGCCAGCAGCGTCGAGGCACTAGTGGATACGCAGTATTTT.

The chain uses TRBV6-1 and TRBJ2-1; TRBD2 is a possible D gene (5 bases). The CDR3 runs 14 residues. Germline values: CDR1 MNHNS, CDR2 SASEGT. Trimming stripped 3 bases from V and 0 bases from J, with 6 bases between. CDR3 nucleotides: TGTGCCAGCAGTGAGGGGAGCTCCTACAATGAGCAGTTCTTC. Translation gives CASSEGSSYNEQFF.

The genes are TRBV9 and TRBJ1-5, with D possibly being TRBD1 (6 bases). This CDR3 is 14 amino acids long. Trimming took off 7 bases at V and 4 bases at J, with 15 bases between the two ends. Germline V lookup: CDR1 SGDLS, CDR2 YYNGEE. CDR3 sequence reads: CASPGPGENQPQHF. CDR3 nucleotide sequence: TGTGCCAGCCCCGGGCCAGGGGAGAATCAGCCCCAGCATTTT.